The clone carrying this T cell receptor beta chain occurred many times. Its specificity is unknown. TCR beta CDR3 region amplification was performed from RNA transcripts. The study used the HTBI primer set for a first-round RT-PCR of the TCR CDR3. TCRdb called the multiplex PCR reads again in MiXCR, with one record for every CDR3 protein. The repertoire holds some 400,000 distinct CDR3 sequences, with approximately 15% as singletons. The data were obtained in a study of T cells in Graves' hyperthyroidism and ophthalmopathy. Hyperthyroidism in the patients, aged 18 to 65, was newly diagnosed and under 2 months in duration. Germline loops: CDR1 GTSNPN, CDR2 SVGIG (reference sequence). The CDR3 extends over 14 amino acids. Between the trimmed V and J ends, which lost 1 base and 0 bases, there was a span of 7 bases. Overall study findings and caveats: Blood also showed most of the thyroid clonotypes that were expanded above 0.001.

The gene calls are TRBV30 and TRBJ1-3; D gene unclear. This sequence was found in a woman aged 60-75 years with Graves' hyperthyroidism. The sample comprised blood. CDR3 amino acids: CAWSDLSSGNTIYF. CDR3 DNA sequence: TGTGCCTGGAGTGATCTGAGCTCTGGAAACACCATATATTTT.